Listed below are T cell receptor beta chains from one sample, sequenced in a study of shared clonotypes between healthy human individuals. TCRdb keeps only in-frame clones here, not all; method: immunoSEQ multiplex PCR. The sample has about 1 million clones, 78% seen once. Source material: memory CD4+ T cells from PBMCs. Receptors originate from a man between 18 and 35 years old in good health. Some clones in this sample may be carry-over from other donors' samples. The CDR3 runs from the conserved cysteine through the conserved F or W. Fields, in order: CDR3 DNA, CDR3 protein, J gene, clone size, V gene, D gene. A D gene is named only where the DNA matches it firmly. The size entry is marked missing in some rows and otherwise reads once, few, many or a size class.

TGTGCCAGCAGGAAAACGGACAGGGGGGAGACCCAGTACTTC	CASRKTDRGETQYF	TRBJ2-5	NA	TRBV2	TRBD1
TGTGCCAGCAGCTTGTTAAGCTCTGGAAACACCATATATTTT	CASSLLSSGNTIYF	TRBJ1-3	NA	TRBV7-9	NA
TGCGCCAGCAGCTTGGTAGGGGTTTCTGACGGCTACACCTTC	CASSLVGVSDGYTF	TRBJ1-2	once	TRBV5-1	NA
TGTGCCAGTAGTATAGGGCAGGGATACACTGAAGCTTTCTTT	CASSIGQGYTEAFF	TRBJ1-1	NA	TRBV19	NA
TGTGCCAGCAGCCCCGCGGCCAGGCAACCAGACTTC	CASSPAARQPDF	TRBJ2-4	once	TRBV7-2	NA
TGTGCCAGCAGCTTGGGAGGGTCGGGGGCCAACGTCCTGACTTTC	CASSLGGSGANVLTF	TRBJ2-6	NA	TRBV5-6	NA
TGTGCCACCAGCAGAGAACTTTACACGGGAGCCGGTCTTACCAATGAGCAGTTCTTC	CATSRELYTGAGLTNEQFF	TRBJ2-1	few	TRBV15	NA
TGTGCCAGCAGCCCAGACCAGGGGCATGAGCAGTTCTTC	CASSPDQGHEQFF	TRBJ2-1	NA	TRBV4-2	NA
TGTGCCAGCAGCCAGTGGGACACGCATGAAAAACTGTTTTTT	CASSQWDTHEKLFF	TRBJ1-4	NA	TRBV7-9	NA
TGTGCCAGCAGTCGACAGGGGGCGGCCTACGAGCAGTACTTC	CASSRQGAAYEQYF	TRBJ2-7	NA	TRBV6-1	TRBD1
TGTGCCTGGAGTGTACTTCAGGGGGCGAATGAGCAGTTCTTC	CAWSVLQGANEQFF	TRBJ2-1	NA	TRBV30	TRBD1
TGTGCCACCAGCAGAGGGCTAACGGGGGAGACCCAGTACTTC	CATSRGLTGETQYF	TRBJ2-5	NA	TRBV15	NA
TGTGCCAGCACCGAGCGGGACAGGGAGCAACACGAGCAGTACTTC	CASTERDREQHEQYF	TRBJ2-7	NA	TRBV6-4	TRBD1
TGCGCCAGCAGCCGGGACTCAATGAACACTGAAGCTTTCTTT	CASSRDSMNTEAFF	TRBJ1-1	NA	TRBV5-1	NA
TGTGCCAGCAGTCCTGGCTACAATGAGCAGTTCTTC	CASSPGYNEQFF	TRBJ2-1	NA	TRBV2	NA
TGTGCCAGCAGCGCAGGACTAGCGGGAGTTAATGAGCAGTTCTTC	CASSAGLAGVNEQFF	TRBJ2-1	NA	TRBV7-3	TRBD2
TGTGCCAGCAGCGTAGGCGCTAGCGGCTATTACAATGAGCAGTTCTTC	CASSVGASGYYNEQFF	TRBJ2-1	once	TRBV9	TRBD2
TGTGCCAGTAGTACCCCCGGGGGGCGCCCGAACACTGAAGCTTTCTTT	CASSTPGGRPNTEAFF	TRBJ1-1	NA	TRBV19	NA
TGTGCCAGCAGTCCCACAGGGAACTCCTACGAGCAGTACTTC	CASSPTGNSYEQYF	TRBJ2-7	NA	TRBV7-2	NA
TGTGCCAGCAAAGTCTACAATGAGCAGTTCTTC	CASKVYNEQFF	TRBJ2-1	NA	TRBV6-6	NA
TGTGCCAGCAGTCCCCTTCAGCTAGCGGGGCGGGAGACCCAGTACTTC	CASSPLQLAGRETQYF	TRBJ2-5	NA	TRBV28	TRBD2
TGCGCCAGCAGCACCTCAGCACCCGGTAGTGAGCAGTACTTC	CASSTSAPGSEQYF	TRBJ2-7	NA	TRBV5-1	NA
TGTGCCAGCAGCTTACAGGGGGCGGATGGCTACACCTTC	CASSLQGADGYTF	TRBJ1-2	NA	TRBV7-9	TRBD1
TGTGCCAGCAGTTTGGTGCAGCTAGCCAAAAACATTCAGTACTTC	CASSLVQLAKNIQYF	TRBJ2-4	NA	TRBV28	NA
TGTGCCAGCAGCCCTGCGGGGGGCGTCTACGAGCAGTACTTC	CASSPAGGVYEQYF	TRBJ2-7	NA	TRBV7-8	TRBD2
TGTGCCAGCAGCTTAGAGGGTTACTTCCCTACCTACGAGCAGTACTTC	CASSLEGYFPTYEQYF	TRBJ2-7	NA	TRBV7-8	NA
TGTGCCAGCAGTTACTCGGTCTCCTACGAGCAGTACTTC	CASSYSVSYEQYF	TRBJ2-7	NA	TRBV6-5	NA
TGTGCCAGCAGCTTAGACGCGGGACCTCTCTTAGAGCAGTACTTC	CASSLDAGPLLEQYF	TRBJ2-7	NA	TRBV7-9	NA
TGTGCCACCAGCAGAGATCGGGCTTCTCAAGAGACCCAGTACTTC	CATSRDRASQETQYF	TRBJ2-5	once	TRBV15	NA
TGTGCCAGCAGCCCTCCTGGGCTACTGGCAGGGGGTAATGAAAAACTGTTTTTT	CASSPPGLLAGGNEKLFF	TRBJ1-4	NA	TRBV5-6	TRBD1
TGTGCCAGCAGCTTAGTCACAGCGGGGGACACCGGGGAGCTGTTTTTT	CASSLVTAGDTGELFF	TRBJ2-2	NA	TRBV7-2	TRBD2